The 28 T cell receptor beta chains presented below share a single source sample, sequenced in a study of cytomegalovirus exposure and HLA in healthy donors. The study ran its PCR with 60 Vbeta and 13 Jbeta primers. The data were produced by immunoSEQ multiplex PCR, yet TCRdb's version contains in-frame clones alone and is incomplete. The sample records fewer than 350,000 clones, around 90% being singletons. The sequenced material came from PBMCs. These receptors came from a woman between 18 and 29 years old in good health and CMV-seronegative.

The V and J genes are TRBV15 and TRBJ2-5, with 8 bases that match TRBD2. Near its end, the DNA agrees better with TRBJ2-7, so the J call may be wrong. The V gene's germline CDR1 is LNHNV and CDR2 YYDKDF (reference sequence). This CDR3 has 17 residues. The CDR3 loop is CATSRDRPQTSAYEQYF. In DNA, the CDR3 is TGTGCCACCAGCAGAGACCGCCCCCAGACTAGCGCCTACGAGCAGTACTTC.

The chain is built from TRBV23-1 and TRBJ2-7; TRBD1 is a possible D gene (6 bases). TRBV23-1 is known as an ORF, though its function is uncertain. Trimming shortened V by 4 bases and J by 1 base, and 26 bases separated the two germline ends. This CDR3 comprises 19 residues. The CDR3 DNA follows: TGCGCCAGCAGTCTGATCCCTATACCGGGACACGAATTATCCTACGAGCAGTACTTC. Its translation: CASSLIPIPGHELSYEQYF.

The genes are TRBV6-1 and TRBJ2-7, with 9 nucleotides matching TRBD1. CDR1 MNHNS and CDR2 SASEGT come from the germline V gene. The CDR3 runs 15 residues. V lost 5 bases, J lost 3 bases, and 8 bases stayed unmatched. The CDR3 loop reads CASSPTGGIFYEQYF. Written as DNA, the CDR3 is TGTGCCAGCAGTCCTACAGGGGGCATATTCTACGAGCAGTACTTC.

This rearrangement joins TRBV27 to TRBJ1-6; possibly TRBD1 for D (5 bases). This CDR3 region has 14 residues. The germline V and J ends were trimmed by 3 bases and 8 bases, with 11 bases remaining between them. Germline V lookup: CDR1 MNHEY, CDR2 SMNVEV (reference sequence). DNA of the CDR3: TGTGCCAGCAGTTTTTTGGGGGGTGATTCACCCCTCCACTTT. This translates into CASSFLGGDSPLHF.

The rearrangement links TRBV10-3 to TRBJ1-2, with D possibly TRBD1 on 6 matching bases. The germline CDR1 and CDR2 sequences are ENHRY and SYGVKD. V gave up 5 bases and J gave up 5 bases, with 18 bases separating them. The CDR3 is 15 amino acids. The DNA of the CDR3 is TGTGCCATCAGTCCCGCTACAGGGAAGGGGTATGGCTACACCTTC. Amino acid sequence: CAISPATGKGYGYTF.

V gene TRBV27 combines with J gene TRBJ1-1; no reliable D call. The germline V gene has CDR1 MNHEY and CDR2 SMNVEV (reference sequence). The CDR3 has 15 residues. Trimming left V 3 bases short and J 3 bases short, with 14 bases between. As DNA, the CDR3 is TGTGCCAGCAGTTTCCTGAGCGGGGAGGACACTGAAGCTTTCTTT. Translated, it gives CASSFLSGEDTEAFF.

This chain joins TRBV11-2 and TRBJ2-1, with TRBD1 matching over 8 bases. Germline V lookup: CDR1 SGHAT, CDR2 FQNNGV. This CDR3 is built from 14 residues. V trimming: 2 bases; J trimming: 4 bases; junction bases outside the gene matches: 1. CDR3 protein: CASSLRTGYNEQFF. CDR3 sequence (DNA): TGTGCCAGCAGCTTAAGGACAGGGTACAATGAGCAGTTCTTC.

The chain has TRBV29-1 and TRBJ2-5; tentative D call: TRBD2 (5 bases). Germline V gene lookup returns CDR1 SQVTM and CDR2 ANQGSEA. V was clipped by 7 bases and J by 5 bases, with 8 bases between them. CDR3 length: 10 residues. This chain's CDR3 is CSASSETQYF. The CDR3 DNA sequence: TGCAGCGCTAGCAGTGAGACCCAGTACTTC.

The chain is built from TRBV5-8 and TRBJ1-2; 7 bases are a match to TRBD1. From germline, CDR1 is SGHTS and CDR2 YDEGEE. CDR3 length: 14 amino acids. The V gene end was trimmed by 1 base and the J gene end by 4 bases; junction bases not matched to a gene: 4. CDR3 nucleotides: TGTGCCAGCAGCTTGAGGGCAGGGGGCTATGGCTACACCTTC. Its translation is CASSLRAGGYGYTF.

This CDR3 is CASSPATGGVTDTQYF. The CDR3 region has the DNA TGTGCCAGCAGTCCCGCGACCGGGGGGGTCACAGATACGCAGTATTTT. J is TRBJ2-3 and V is TRBV2, with 8 bases identical to TRBD2. Germline CDR1 and CDR2: SNHLY and FYNNEI. V dropped 5 bases and J dropped 2; count of bases not matched to a gene: 9. There are 16 residues in the CDR3.

This chain uses TRBV6-5 with TRBJ1-2, with 8 bases lining up with TRBD1. This CDR3 is 15 amino acids long. After removal of 6 bases from V and 4 bases from J, the junction contained 10 bases not matched to a gene. Germline lookup yields CDR1 MNHEY and CDR2 SVGAGI. The CDR3 coding sequence is TGTGCCAGCAGCCCCTTGACAGGGGCCCCCTATGGCTACACCTTC. It specifies CASSPLTGAPYGYTF.

CDR3 loop: CASSDDTGTSLFDGELFF. The CDR3 DNA sequence: TGTGCCAGCAGCGATGACACCGGGACTTCCCTTTTTGACGGGGAGCTGTTTTTT. This chain joins TRBV9 and TRBJ2-2; the D gene is possibly TRBD2 (6 bases). The CDR3 totals 18 residues. Deletions cut 3 bases from V and 7 bases from J, with 25 bases between. The germline gives CDR1 SGDLS, CDR2 YYNGEE.

The V call is TRBV30, the J call TRBJ2-5; TRBD1 agrees at 12 bases. After removal of 2 bases from V and 7 bases from J, the junction contained 5 bases not matched to a gene. The germline gives CDR1 GTSNPN, CDR2 SVGIG (reference sequence). This CDR3 is built from 14 residues. CDR3 coding DNA: TGTGCCTGGAGTCAGGGACAGGGGGCGCGGACCCAGTACTTC. This encodes CAWSQGQGARTQYF.

The chain joins TRBV29-1 to TRBJ1-6, with no clear D. The germline V gene has CDR1 SQVTM and CDR2 ANQGSEA. V lost 7 bases and J lost 0, with 7 bases in between. This CDR3 has 13 residues. CDR3 sequence reads: CSAGDSYNSPLHF. In DNA, the CDR3 is TGCAGCGCCGGTGACTCCTATAATTCACCCCTCCACTTT.

J is TRBJ1-5 and V is TRBV30, with unresolved D. Trimming stripped 2 bases from V and 3 bases from J, with 8 bases between. The CDR3 is 13 amino acids. Germline V gene sequence: CDR1 GTSNPN, CDR2 SVGIG (reference sequence). CDR3 nucleotide sequence: TGTGCCTGGAGTACATTTATCAATCAGCCCCAGCATTTT. Residues: CAWSTFINQPQHF.

The gene calls are TRBV15 and TRBJ2-7, with 11 nucleotides matching TRBD2. The CDR3 spans 14 residues. CDR1 and CDR2 from the germline V gene are LNHNV and YYDKDF (reference sequence). V lost 3 bases, J lost 6 bases, and 4 bases stayed unmatched. The CDR3, as DNA: TGTGCCACCAGCAGGTTGACTAGCGGGGCCGAGCAGTACTTC. Translating it yields CATSRLTSGAEQYF.

V and J are TRBV19 and TRBJ2-5, with D hard to call. The J call may be in error: the DNA end matches TRBJ2-7 better. Germline V lookup: CDR1 LNHDA, CDR2 SQIVND (reference sequence). This CDR3 spans 13 amino acids. CDR3 protein: CASGVSASYEQYF. The CDR3 nucleotides are TGTGCCAGTGGTGTGAGCGCCTCCTACGAGCAGTACTTC.

DNA for the CDR3: TGTGCCAGCAGTGAAGGGTCACAGGGGGTGATTTGGAATCAGCCCCAGCATTTT. This sequence encodes CASSEGSQGVIWNQPQHF. V gene TRBV2 combines with J gene TRBJ1-5, with 8 bases that match TRBD1. CDR1 and CDR2 from the germline V gene are SNHLY and FYNNEI. The CDR3 runs to 18 residues. After removal of 1 base from V and 4 bases from J, the junction contained 12 bases not matched to a gene.

The V gene is TRBV6-5, the J gene TRBJ1-3; possibly TRBD1 for D (5 bases). The CDR3 length is 13 residues. V lost 3 bases and J lost 3, with 6 bases in between. Germline V gene lookup returns CDR1 MNHEY and CDR2 SVGAGI. The CDR3 DNA reads TGTGCCAGCAGTTATCAGGGTGGAAACACCATATATTTT. Translation gives CASSYQGGNTIYF.

The gene calls are TRBV19 and TRBJ1-2, with a weak D call TRBD1 (6 bases). Trimming removed 7 bases from V and 0 bases from J, with 12 bases in between. Germline CDR1 reads LNHDA; CDR2 reads SQIVND (reference sequence). This CDR3 has 14 residues. In nucleotides, the CDR3 is TGTGCCAGTAACCCACAGGGTACTAACTATGGCTACACCTTC. This codes for CASNPQGTNYGYTF.

The chain links TRBV19 to TRBJ1-2; D is possibly TRBD1 (6 bases). The CDR3 spans 15 residues. CDR1 LNHDA and CDR2 SQIVND come from the germline V gene (reference sequence). Trimming took off 2 bases at V and 4 bases at J, with 14 bases between the two ends. CDR3 residues: CASSIMPGDPYGYTF. DNA for the CDR3: TGTGCCAGTAGTATAATGCCAGGGGACCCCTATGGCTACACCTTC.

The chain employs TRBV28 and TRBJ2-1; 8 nucleotides match TRBD2. The CDR3 has 18 residues. The ends lost 6 bases at V and 0 bases at J; junction bases unmatched: 13. From germline, CDR1 is MDHEN and CDR2 SYDVKM. CDR3 sequence reads: CASSPGPSGGHSYNEQFF. The CDR3 nucleotides are TGTGCCAGCAGCCCCGGCCCCAGCGGGGGACACTCCTACAATGAGCAGTTCTTC.

The chain is built from TRBV5-8 and TRBJ2-7, with 9 bases matching TRBD2. The CDR3 is 14 residues long. The ends lost 2 bases at V and 4 bases at J; junction bases unmatched: 4. In germline, CDR1 is SGHTS, CDR2 YDEGEE. The CDR3 DNA reads TGTGCCAGCAGCTTTCCGGCGGGGGGGTACGAGCAGTACTTC. Protein: CASSFPAGGYEQYF.

The chain employs TRBV6-1 and TRBJ2-3, with D tentatively TRBD2 (5 bases). Trimming took off 2 bases at V and 7 bases at J, with 16 bases between the two ends. The CDR3 loop spans 15 amino acids. Germline CDR1 reads MNHNS; CDR2 reads SASEGT. CDR3 loop: CASSESPGLAYTQYF. The CDR3 nucleotides read TGTGCCAGCAGTGAAAGCCCTGGGCTAGCTTATACGCAGTATTTT.

The V and J genes are TRBV4-1 and TRBJ1-1; 8 nucleotides agree with TRBD1. V lost 2 bases and J lost 4; bases outside the gene matches: 6. CDR1 and CDR2 from the germline V gene are MGHRA and YSYEKL. The CDR3 has 15 residues. This CDR3 is CASSQMTGVATEAFF. CDR3 nucleotides: TGCGCCAGCAGCCAAATGACAGGGGTGGCCACTGAAGCTTTCTTT.

The genes are TRBV6-5 and TRBJ2-7; D remains unclear. Germline values: CDR1 MNHEY, CDR2 SVGAGI. This CDR3 spans 13 amino acids. Trimming stripped 2 bases from V and 5 bases from J, with 10 bases between. The CDR3 loop reads CASSYGPLDEQYF. CDR3 bases: TGTGCCAGCAGTTACGGCCCCCTCGACGAGCAGTACTTC.

The V and J genes are TRBV2 and TRBJ2-5, with 7 bases that match TRBD2. Germline values: CDR1 SNHLY, CDR2 FYNNEI. The CDR3 length is 15 residues. Unmatched junction bases numbered 12, after V lost 8 bases and J lost 3 bases. The CDR3 nucleotides read TGTGCCAGCGTACAGCGGGGCCGTTTCGAAGAGACCCAGTACTTC. Translated: CASVQRGRFEETQYF.

This sequence joins TRBV19 and TRBJ1-2, with TRBD1 matching 7 bases. J gave up 4 bases and V 6 bases, and 5 bases lay outside the gene matches. The CDR3 runs to 13 residues. CDR1 is LNHDA and CDR2 is SQIVND in the germline V gene (reference sequence). CDR3 region: CASRPTGVYGYTF. The DNA for the CDR3 is TGTGCCAGTAGGCCCACAGGGGTCTATGGCTACACCTTC.